This T cell receptor (beta chain) was recovered during a study of blood T cell repertoires in COVID-19. Study overall: Samples representing acute and convalescent COVID-19 were sourced from the United States, Italy and Spain. T cells, B-cell-depleted T cells, or PBMCs supplied cDNA or gDNA.

In the original analysis: Reference gene primer amplification gave nucleated cell count estimates. Profiling relied on immunoSEQ multiplex PCR, and the TCRdb table lists in-frame clones only, not all of them. V, J and clone size derive from that table, while D and trimming were established from the DNA sequence. Of more than 150,000 clones listed, 86% are singletons. CDR1 and CDR2 from the germline V gene are SGHRS and YFSETQ. The length of the CDR3 is 15 residues. The V end lost 0 bases, the J end lost 4 bases, and 10 bases lay between the germline ends. The receptor's source is a man between 65 and 85 years old with active or convalescent COVID-19. The chain joins TRBV5-1 to TRBJ2-2; D possibly corresponds to TRBD1 (6 bases). What was sequenced was peripheral blood. The CDR3, as DNA: TGCGCCAGCAGCTTGGGGGACATAACCACCGGGGAGCTGTTTTTT. It codes for CASSLGDITTGELFF.